Sequencing of this T cell receptor (beta chain) was carried out in a study of patients and donors after allogeneic stem cell transplantation. The germline CDR1 and CDR2 sequences are LGHNA and YSLEER. The CDR3 is 15 residues long. V was shortened by 0 bases and J by 1 base, with 9 bases between the two germline ends. TCRdb re-called the RT-PCR reads through MiXCR, storing one row per CDR3 protein. The table shows roughly 880,000 distinct CDR3 sequences, with approximately 18% occurring only once. Sequenced input: blood, either unsorted or a sorted T cell fraction (not recorded which). The sequence came from a human donor who was either an allogeneic HSCT recipient or a stem cell or donor lymphocyte infusion donor (not recorded which). It is not recorded whose cells these are; they may come from a transplant donor. V gene TRBV4-3 combines with J gene TRBJ1-1; D ambiguous. CDR3 sequence: CASSQELIPNTEAFF. The CDR3 DNA follows: TGCGCCAGCAGCCAAGAATTAATCCCGAACACTGAAGCTTTCTTT.